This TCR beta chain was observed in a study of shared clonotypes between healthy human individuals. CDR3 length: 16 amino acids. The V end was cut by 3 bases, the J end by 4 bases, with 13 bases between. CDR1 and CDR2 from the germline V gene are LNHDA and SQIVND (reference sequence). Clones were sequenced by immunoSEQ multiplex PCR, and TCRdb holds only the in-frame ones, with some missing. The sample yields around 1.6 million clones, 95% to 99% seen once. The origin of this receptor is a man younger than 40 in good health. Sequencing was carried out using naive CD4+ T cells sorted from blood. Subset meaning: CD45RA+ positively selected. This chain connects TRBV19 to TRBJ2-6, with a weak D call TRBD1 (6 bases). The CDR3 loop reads CASSILGAPGANVLTF. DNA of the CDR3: TGTGCCAGTAGTATCCTGGGGGCGCCCGGGGCCAACGTCCTGACTTTC.